This T cell receptor beta chain comes out of a study of blood T cell repertoires in COVID-19. Assay: immunoSEQ multiplex PCR; the TCRdb copy retains only in-frame clones and omits some. The sample comprises fewer than 300,000 clones, 90% of which are singletons, and about 6% rests with the top ten. V was clipped by 6 bases and J by 6 bases, with 18 bases between them. Germline assignment: CDR1 LGHNT and CDR2 FRNRAP. The CDR3 has 14 amino acids. Sequencing was carried out using peripheral blood. The V call is TRBV12-5, the J call TRBJ2-7, with D perhaps matching TRBD2 (5 bases). The TCR originated in a woman aged 50 to 65 with COVID-19, enrolled during active disease. The CDR3: CASGLLGLSLEQYF. The CDR3 nucleotides are TGTGCTAGTGGGCTACTAGGGCTCTCGCTCGAGCAGTACTTC. Drawing the rest from reference TRBV12-5 and TRBJ2-7, the complete variable domain is DARVTQTPRHKVTEMGQEVTMRCQPILGHNTVFWYRQTMMQGLELLAYFRNRAPLDDSGMPKDRFSAEMPDATLATLKIQPSEPRDSAVYFCASGLLGLSLEQYFGPGTRLTVT.